The 9 T cell receptor beta chains presented below share a single source sample, sequenced in a study of cytomegalovirus exposure and HLA in healthy donors. PCR was performed using 60 Vbeta and 13 Jbeta primers. This table comes from immunoSEQ multiplex PCR, and its TCRdb copy is limited to in-frame clones, with some not included. The sample has 150,000 to 200,000 clones; around 79% are singletons. Material: PBMCs. The receptors originated from a woman in her fifties or sixties in good health and CMV-seronegative.

J is TRBJ1-2 and V is TRBV5-1; 7 bases match TRBD1. CDR3 size: 15 residues. The germline CDR1 and CDR2 sequences are SGHRS and YFSETQ. V dropped 0 bases and J dropped 2; count of bases not matched to a gene: 4. CDR3 nucleotides: TGCGCCAGCAGCTTGGAGTGGGGACAGAACTATGGCTACACCTTC. This sequence encodes CASSLEWGQNYGYTF.

This chain links TRBV18 with TRBJ2-7, with D possibly TRBD2 on 6 matching bases. Germline CDR1 is KGHSH and CDR2 is LQKENI. This CDR3 has 13 amino acids. V was cut by 0 bases and J by 7 bases, with 10 bases left in between. Here the CDR3 DNA reads TGTGCCAGCTCACCACCCCTAGCGAGTGAGCAGTACTTC. Residues: CASSPPLASEQYF.

Of note for this clone: At one boundary the junction diverges from the germline segment, which might be a read error. CDR3 DNA: TGTGCCAGTAGGGGACAGGGGATCATCTTC. Protein product: CASRGQGIIF. The chain couples TRBV28 to TRBJ2-1, with TRBD1 identical over 10 bases. CDR1 is MDHEN and CDR2 is SYDVKM in the germline V gene. The CDR3 covers 10 residues.

This chain uses TRBV28 with TRBJ2-1; 11 bases are shared with TRBD2. V shed 5 bases and J 4 bases; nucleotides not matched to a gene: 13. This CDR3 is built from 18 residues. Germline CDR1 reads MDHEN; CDR2 reads SYDVKM. CDR3 region: CASSAFLGTSGLYNEQFF. The CDR3 DNA reads as TGTGCCAGCAGTGCCTTTTTGGGGACTAGCGGTCTTTACAATGAGCAGTTCTTC.

This chain joins TRBV11-1 and TRBJ2-7; 7 positions match TRBD2. V trimming: 1 base; J trimming: 13 bases; junction bases outside the gene matches: 10. Germline values: CDR1 SGHAT, CDR2 FQDESV (reference sequence). The CDR3 extends over 13 amino acids. The CDR3 protein is CASSLEVAGDPYF. The CDR3 DNA reads as TGTGCCAGCAGCTTAGAAGTGGCGGGAGACCCCTACTTC.

The chain joins TRBV7-2 to TRBJ2-7; tentative D call: TRBD2 (6 bases). The germline V gene encodes CDR1 SGHTA and CDR2 FQGNSA. With 1 base removed from V and 1 base from J, the gap between germline ends came to 11 bases. This CDR3 is built from 15 residues. The CDR3 DNA sequence: TGTGCCAGCAGCTTAGAAGCGGAGGGATCCTACGAGCAGTACTTC. This gives the protein CASSLEAEGSYEQYF.

This clone was observed a few times. The chain links TRBV25-1 to TRBJ2-5; D is unclear. Germline V gene lookup returns CDR1 MGHDK and CDR2 SYGVNS. V gave up 3 bases and J gave up 4 bases, with 12 bases separating them. The CDR3 runs to 14 residues. CDR3 sequence: CASSDSSHRETQYF. The CDR3 coding sequence is TGTGCCAGCAGTGATTCGAGCCATCGAGAGACCCAGTACTTC.

The chain recombines TRBV11-2 with TRBJ2-5; 11 bases are shared with TRBD1. The CDR3 consists of 15 residues. Germline CDR1 is SGHAT and CDR2 is FQNNGV. V shed 5 bases and J 5 bases; nucleotides not matched to a gene: 7. The CDR3 sequence: CASSLWTGGFETQYF. CDR3 DNA: TGTGCCAGCAGCCTCTGGACAGGGGGCTTCGAGACCCAGTACTTC.

This clone was observed once. The chain recombines TRBV19 with TRBJ2-7, with a weak D call TRBD1 (6 bases). Looked up from germline, CDR1 is LNHDA and CDR2 is SQIVND (reference sequence). The CDR3 loop spans 17 amino acids. The ends were cut back, 4 bases at V and 0 bases at J, with 19 bases in the middle. The chain's CDR3 is CASSNPPPLGGSYEQYF. The CDR3, as DNA: TGTGCCAGTAGTAACCCCCCTCCTTTAGGGGGCTCCTACGAGCAGTACTTC.